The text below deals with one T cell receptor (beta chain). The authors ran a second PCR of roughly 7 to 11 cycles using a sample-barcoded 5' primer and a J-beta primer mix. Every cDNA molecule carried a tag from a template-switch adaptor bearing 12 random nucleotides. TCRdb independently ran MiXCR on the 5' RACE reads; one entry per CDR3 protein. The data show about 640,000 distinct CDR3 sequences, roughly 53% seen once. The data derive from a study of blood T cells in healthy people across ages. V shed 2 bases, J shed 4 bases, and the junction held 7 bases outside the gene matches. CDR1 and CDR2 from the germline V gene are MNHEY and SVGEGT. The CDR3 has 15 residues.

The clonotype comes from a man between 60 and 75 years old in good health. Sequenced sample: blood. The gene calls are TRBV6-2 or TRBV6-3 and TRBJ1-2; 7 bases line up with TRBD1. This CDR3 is CASSYIGTVLYGYTF. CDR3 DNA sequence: TGTGCCAGCAGTTACATCGGGACAGTCCTCTATGGCTACACCTTC.